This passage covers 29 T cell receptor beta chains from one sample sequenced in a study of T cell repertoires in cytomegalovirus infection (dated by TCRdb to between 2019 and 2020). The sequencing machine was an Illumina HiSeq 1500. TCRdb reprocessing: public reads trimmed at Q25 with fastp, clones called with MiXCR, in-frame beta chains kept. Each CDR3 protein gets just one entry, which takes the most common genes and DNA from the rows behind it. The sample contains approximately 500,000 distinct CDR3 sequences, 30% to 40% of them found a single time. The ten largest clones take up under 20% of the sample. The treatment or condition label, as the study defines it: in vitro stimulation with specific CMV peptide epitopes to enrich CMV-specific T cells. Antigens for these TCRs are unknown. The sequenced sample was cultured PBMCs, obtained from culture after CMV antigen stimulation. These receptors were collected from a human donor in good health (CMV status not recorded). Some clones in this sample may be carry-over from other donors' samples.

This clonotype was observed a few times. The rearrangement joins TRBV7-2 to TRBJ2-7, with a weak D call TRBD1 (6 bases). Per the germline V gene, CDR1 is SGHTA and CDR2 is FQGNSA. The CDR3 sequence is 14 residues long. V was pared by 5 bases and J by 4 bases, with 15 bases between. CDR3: CASSRTGNSYEQYF. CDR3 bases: TGTGCCAGCAGCCGTACAGGGAATTCTTACGAGCAGTACTTC.

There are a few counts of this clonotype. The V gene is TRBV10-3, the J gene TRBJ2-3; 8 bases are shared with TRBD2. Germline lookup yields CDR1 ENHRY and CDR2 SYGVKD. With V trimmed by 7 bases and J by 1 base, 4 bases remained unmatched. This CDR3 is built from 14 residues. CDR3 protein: CAITDGRGTDTQYF. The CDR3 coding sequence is TGTGCCATCACCGACGGGAGGGGCACAGATACGCAGTATTTT.

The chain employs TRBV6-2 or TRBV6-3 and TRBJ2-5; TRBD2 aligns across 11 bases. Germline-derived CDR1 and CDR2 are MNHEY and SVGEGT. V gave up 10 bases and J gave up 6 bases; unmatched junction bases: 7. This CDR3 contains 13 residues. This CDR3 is CATITSGRQTQYF. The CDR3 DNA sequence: TGTGCCACCATAACTAGCGGGAGACAGACCCAGTACTTC.

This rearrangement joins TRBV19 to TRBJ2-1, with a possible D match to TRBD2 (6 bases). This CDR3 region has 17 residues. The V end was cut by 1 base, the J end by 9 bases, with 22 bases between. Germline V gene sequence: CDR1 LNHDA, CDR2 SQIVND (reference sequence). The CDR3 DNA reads TGTGCCAGTAGTATAGTAATGGTCGGAGGGCCAACTGGTGAGCAGTTCTTC. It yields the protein CASSIVMVGGPTGEQFF.

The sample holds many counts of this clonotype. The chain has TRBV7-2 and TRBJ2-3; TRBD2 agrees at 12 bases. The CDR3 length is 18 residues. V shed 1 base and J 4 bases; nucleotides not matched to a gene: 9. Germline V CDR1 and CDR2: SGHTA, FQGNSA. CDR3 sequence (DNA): TGTGCCAGCAGCTTAGATGCCAGACTAGCGGGAGCCCCAGATACGCAGTATTTT. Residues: CASSLDARLAGAPDTQYF.

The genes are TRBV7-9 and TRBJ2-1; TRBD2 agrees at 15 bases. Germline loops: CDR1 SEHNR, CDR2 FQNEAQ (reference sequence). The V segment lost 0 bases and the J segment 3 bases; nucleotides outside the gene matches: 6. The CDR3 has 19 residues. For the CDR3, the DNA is TGTGCCAGCAGCTTAGCACCGGGACTAGCGGGAGGTGGCTACAATGAGCAGTTCTTC. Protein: CASSLAPGLAGGGYNEQFF.

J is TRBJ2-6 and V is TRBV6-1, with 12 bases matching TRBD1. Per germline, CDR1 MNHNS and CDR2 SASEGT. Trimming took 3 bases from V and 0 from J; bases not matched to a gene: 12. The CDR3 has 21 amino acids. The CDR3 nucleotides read TGTGCCAGCAGTGACCGCCGGGACAGGGGGCGATTAAGCTCTGGGGCCAACGTCCTGACTTTC. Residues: CASSDRRDRGRLSSGANVLTF.

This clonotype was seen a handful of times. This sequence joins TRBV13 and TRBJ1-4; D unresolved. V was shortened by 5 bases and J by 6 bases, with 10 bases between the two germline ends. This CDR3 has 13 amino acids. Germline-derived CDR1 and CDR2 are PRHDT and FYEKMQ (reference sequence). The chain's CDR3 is CASSLGADEKLFF. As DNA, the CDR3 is TGTGCCAGCAGCCTGGGAGCGGATGAAAAACTGTTTTTT.

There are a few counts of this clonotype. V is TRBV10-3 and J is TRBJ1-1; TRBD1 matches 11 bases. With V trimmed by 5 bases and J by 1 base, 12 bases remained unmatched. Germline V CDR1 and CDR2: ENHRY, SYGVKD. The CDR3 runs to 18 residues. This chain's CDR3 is CAISTLSRTGGPNTEAFF. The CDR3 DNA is TGTGCCATCAGTACACTAAGCCGGACAGGGGGCCCGAACACTGAAGCTTTCTTT.

CDR3 loop: CASSPSPGLAAYNEQFF. The CDR3 region has the DNA TGTGCCAGCAGCCCCAGTCCGGGACTAGCGGCATACAATGAGCAGTTCTTC. The chain carries TRBV7-2 and TRBJ2-1; 11 positions match TRBD2. This CDR3 comprises 17 residues. Germline V CDR1 and CDR2: SGHTA, FQGNSA. V lost 5 bases, J lost 4 bases, and 10 bases stayed unmatched.

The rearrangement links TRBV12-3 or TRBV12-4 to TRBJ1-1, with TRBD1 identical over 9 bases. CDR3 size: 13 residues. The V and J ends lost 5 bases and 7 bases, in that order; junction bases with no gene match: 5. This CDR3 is CASSRTGEGEAFF. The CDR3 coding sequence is TGTGCCAGCAGTCGGACAGGGGAGGGTGAAGCTTTCTTT.

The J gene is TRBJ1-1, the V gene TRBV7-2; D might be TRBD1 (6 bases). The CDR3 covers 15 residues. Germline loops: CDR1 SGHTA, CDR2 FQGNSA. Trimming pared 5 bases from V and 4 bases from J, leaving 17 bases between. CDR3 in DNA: TGTGCCAGCAGCCCGCCCACGGGGGCCCCCACTGAAGCTTTCTTT. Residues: CASSPPTGAPTEAFF.

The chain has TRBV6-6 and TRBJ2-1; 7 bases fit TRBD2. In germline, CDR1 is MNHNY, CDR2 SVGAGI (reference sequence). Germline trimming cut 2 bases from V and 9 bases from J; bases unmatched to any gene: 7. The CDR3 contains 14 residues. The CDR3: CASSYPSGTGEQFF. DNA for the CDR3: TGTGCCAGCAGTTACCCGAGCGGGACGGGTGAGCAGTTCTTC.

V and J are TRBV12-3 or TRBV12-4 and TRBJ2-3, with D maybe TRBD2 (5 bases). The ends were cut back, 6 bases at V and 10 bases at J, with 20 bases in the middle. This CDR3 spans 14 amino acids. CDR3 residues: CASSPPAGLGAQYF. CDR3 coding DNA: TGTGCCAGCAGCCCCCCGGCCGGACTCGGGGCGCAGTATTTT.

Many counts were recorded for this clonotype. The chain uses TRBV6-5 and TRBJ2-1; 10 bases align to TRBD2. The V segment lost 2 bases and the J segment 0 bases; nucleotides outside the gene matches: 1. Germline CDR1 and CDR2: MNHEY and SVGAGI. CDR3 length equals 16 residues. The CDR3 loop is CASSYPSGGSYNEQFF. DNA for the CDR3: TGTGCCAGCAGTTACCCTAGCGGGGGCTCCTACAATGAGCAGTTCTTC.

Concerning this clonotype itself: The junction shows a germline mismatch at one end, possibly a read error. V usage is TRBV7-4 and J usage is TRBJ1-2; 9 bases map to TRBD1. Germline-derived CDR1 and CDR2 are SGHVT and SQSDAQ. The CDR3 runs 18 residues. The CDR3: CASSLSSTGGLINYVYTF. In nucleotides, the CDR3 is TGTGCCAGCAGCTTATCGTCAACAGGGGGCCTTATTAACTATGTCTACACCTTC.

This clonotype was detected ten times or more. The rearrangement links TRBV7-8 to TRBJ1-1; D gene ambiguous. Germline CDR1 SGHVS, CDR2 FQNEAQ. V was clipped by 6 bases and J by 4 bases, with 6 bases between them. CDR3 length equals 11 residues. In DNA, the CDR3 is TGTGCCAGCAGAAGGAGCACTGAAGCTTTCTTT. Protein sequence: CASRRSTEAFF.

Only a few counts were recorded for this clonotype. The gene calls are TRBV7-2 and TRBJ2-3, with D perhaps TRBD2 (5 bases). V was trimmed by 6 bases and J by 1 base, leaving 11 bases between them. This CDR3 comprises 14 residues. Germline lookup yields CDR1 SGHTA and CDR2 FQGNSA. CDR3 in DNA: TGTGCCAGCAGGGGGTGGCGGGGCACAGATACGCAGTATTTT. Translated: CASRGWRGTDTQYF.

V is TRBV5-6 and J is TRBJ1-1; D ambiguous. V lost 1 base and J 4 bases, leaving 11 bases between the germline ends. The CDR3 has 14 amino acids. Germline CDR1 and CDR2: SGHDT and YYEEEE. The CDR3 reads CASSLRGFGTEAFF. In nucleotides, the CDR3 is TGTGCCAGCAGCTTGCGAGGGTTTGGCACTGAAGCTTTCTTT.

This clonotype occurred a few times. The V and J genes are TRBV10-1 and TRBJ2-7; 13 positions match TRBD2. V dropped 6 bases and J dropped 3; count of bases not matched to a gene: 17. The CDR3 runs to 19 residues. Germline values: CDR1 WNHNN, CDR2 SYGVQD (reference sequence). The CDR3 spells CASSAHLGLAGKFFYEQYV. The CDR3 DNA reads TGCGCCAGCAGCGCTCACCTGGGACTAGCGGGAAAATTTTTCTACGAGCAGTACGTC.

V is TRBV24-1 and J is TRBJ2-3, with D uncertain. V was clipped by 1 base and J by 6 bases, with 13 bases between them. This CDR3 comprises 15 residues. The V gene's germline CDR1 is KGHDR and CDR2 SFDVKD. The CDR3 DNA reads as TGTGCCACCAGTGATTTTCTAGATTCTCACGATACGCAGTATTTT. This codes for CATSDFLDSHDTQYF.

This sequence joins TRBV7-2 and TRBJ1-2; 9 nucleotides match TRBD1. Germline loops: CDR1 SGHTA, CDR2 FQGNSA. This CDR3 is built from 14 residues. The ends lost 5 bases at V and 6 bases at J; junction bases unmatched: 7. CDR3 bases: TGTGCCAGCAGCCAGGGACAGGGCAGGAATGGCTACACCTTC. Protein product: CASSQGQGRNGYTF.

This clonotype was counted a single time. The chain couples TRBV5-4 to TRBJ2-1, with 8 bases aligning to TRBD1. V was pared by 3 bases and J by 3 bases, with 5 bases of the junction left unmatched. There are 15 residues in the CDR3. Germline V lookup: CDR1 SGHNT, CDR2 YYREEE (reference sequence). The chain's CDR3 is CASSSRTGFYNEQFF. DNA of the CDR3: TGTGCCAGCAGCTCCAGGACAGGGTTCTACAATGAGCAGTTCTTC.

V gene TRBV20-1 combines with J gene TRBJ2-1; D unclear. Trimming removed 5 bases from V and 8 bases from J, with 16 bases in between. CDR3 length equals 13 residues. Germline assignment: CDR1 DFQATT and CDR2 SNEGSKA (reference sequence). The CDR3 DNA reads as TGCAGTGCTGTACCAATAACATCCCATGAGCAGTTCTTC. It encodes CSAVPITSHEQFF.

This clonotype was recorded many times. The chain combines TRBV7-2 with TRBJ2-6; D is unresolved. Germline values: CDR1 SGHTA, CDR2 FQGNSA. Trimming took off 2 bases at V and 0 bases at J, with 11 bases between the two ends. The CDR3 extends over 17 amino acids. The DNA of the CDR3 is TGTGCCAGCAGCTTAACAGTCAGGTCCTCTGGGGCCAACGTCCTGACTTTC. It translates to CASSLTVRSSGANVLTF.

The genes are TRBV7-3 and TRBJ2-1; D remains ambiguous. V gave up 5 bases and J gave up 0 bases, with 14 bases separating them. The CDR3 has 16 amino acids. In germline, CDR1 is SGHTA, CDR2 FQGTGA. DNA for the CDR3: TGTGCCAGCAGCAGTTCGTCAGCGTACTCCTACAATGAGCAGTTCTTC. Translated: CASSSSSAYSYNEQFF.

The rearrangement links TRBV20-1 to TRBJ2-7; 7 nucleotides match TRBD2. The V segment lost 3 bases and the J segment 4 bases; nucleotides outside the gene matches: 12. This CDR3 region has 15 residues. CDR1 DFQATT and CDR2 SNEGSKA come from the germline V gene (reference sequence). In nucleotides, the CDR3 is TGCAGTGCTAGCCCACGGGGCGGGAGAATTTACGAGCAGTACTTC. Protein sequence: CSASPRGGRIYEQYF.

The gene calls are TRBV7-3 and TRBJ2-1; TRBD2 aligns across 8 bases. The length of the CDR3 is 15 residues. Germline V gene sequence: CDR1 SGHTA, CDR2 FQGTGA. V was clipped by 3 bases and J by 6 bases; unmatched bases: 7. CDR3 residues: CASSLATSVGNEQFF. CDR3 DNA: TGTGCCAGCAGCTTGGCGACTAGCGTGGGCAATGAGCAGTTCTTC.

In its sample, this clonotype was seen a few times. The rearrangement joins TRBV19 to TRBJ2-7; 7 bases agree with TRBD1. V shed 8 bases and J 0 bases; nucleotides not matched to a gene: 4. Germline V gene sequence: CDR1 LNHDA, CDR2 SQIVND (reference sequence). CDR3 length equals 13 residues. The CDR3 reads CASGTAFSYEQYF. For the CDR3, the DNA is TGTGCCAGTGGGACAGCCTTCTCCTACGAGCAGTACTTC.